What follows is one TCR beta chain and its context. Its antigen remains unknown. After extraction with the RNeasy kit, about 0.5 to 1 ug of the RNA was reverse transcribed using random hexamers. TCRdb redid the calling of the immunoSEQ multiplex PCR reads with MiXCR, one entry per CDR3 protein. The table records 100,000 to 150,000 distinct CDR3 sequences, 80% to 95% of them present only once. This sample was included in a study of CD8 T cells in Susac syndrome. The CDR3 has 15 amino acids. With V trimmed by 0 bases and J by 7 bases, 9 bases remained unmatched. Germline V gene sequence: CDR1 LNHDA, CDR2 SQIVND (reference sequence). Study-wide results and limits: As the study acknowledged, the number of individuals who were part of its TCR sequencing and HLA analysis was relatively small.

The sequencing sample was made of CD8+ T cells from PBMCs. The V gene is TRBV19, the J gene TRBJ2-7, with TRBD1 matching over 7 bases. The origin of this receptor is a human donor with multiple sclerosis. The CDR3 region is CASSIDLETGREQYF. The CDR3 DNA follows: TGTGCCAGTAGTATAGACCTAGAGACAGGGCGGGAGCAGTACTTC.